Listed here is a single TCR beta chain. Data came from immunoSEQ multiplex PCR; TCRdb stores just in-frame clones and leaves some out. The sample yields about 210,000 clones, approximately 85% seen once. This sample stems from a study of blood T cell repertoires in COVID-19. This CDR3 is 14 amino acids long. Germline V lookup: CDR1 LNHDA, CDR2 SQIVND (reference sequence). Unmatched junction bases numbered 5, after V lost 5 bases and J lost 4 bases. The sequence derives from a woman aged 45 to 65 with active or convalescent COVID-19. The sample consisted of peripheral blood. The V gene is TRBV19, the J gene TRBJ1-5, with 7 nucleotides matching TRBD1. The CDR3 DNA reads TGTGCCAGTAGTTCCGGACAGGTTAATCAGCCCCAGCATTTT. As protein: CASSSGQVNQPQHF.